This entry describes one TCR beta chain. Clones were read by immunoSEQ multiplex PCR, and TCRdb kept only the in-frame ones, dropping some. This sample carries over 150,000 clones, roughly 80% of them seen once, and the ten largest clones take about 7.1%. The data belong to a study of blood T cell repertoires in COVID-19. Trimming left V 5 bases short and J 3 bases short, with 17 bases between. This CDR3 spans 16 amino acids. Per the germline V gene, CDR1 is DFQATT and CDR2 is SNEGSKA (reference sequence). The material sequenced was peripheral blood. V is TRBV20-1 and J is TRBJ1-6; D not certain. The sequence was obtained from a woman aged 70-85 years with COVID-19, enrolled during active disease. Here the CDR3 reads CSAGGVEGNYNSPLHF. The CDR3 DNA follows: TGCAGTGCTGGTGGAGTGGAGGGAAACTATAATTCACCCCTCCACTTT.